The T cell receptor beta chain under discussion was sequenced for a study of regulatory T cells in long-lasting Graves disease. This sample's time point: persistent/refractory GD, antithyroid drugs over 5 years with positive TRAb. There was RNA extracted from PBMCs, and the TCR library was made from it. V was shortened by 7 bases and J by 4 bases, with 17 bases between the two germline ends. The CDR3 has 15 residues. Germline V gene sequence: CDR1 LNHDA, CDR2 SQIVND (reference sequence). Building of the TCR beta libraries involved iRepertoire HTBI primers and Arm-PCR of CDR3 regions. One entry per CDR3 protein, called by TCRdb with MiXCR from the multiplex PCR reads. The sample lists 300,000 to 500,000 distinct CDR3 sequences, under 25% occurring once. This clonotype was counted many times.

The receptor's source is a female donor with Graves disease. Sample: peripheral blood mononuclear cells (PBMCs), taken when the disease was refractory, from a patient treated with antithyroid drugs. This rearrangement joins TRBV19 to TRBJ1-5, with a weak D call TRBD1 (5 bases). CDR3 sequence reads: CASTYKWDGNQPQHF. CDR3 bases: TGTGCCAGTACCTACAAATGGGACGGGAATCAGCCCCAGCATTTT.